This T cell receptor (beta chain) was recovered during a study of shared clonotypes between healthy human individuals. Study-level information: Three plates were used per donor for CD4 naive, three for CD4 memory, two for CD8 naive and one for CD8 memory. Study-wide results and caveats: Genetic and exposure-history diversity was limited by the small donor number.

A word on this clone: Its specificity is unknown.

Sequencing was performed with immunoSEQ multiplex PCR; in TCRdb, only in-frame clones are kept and a portion is missing. Here the sample spans some 1,400,000 clones, roughly 96% being singletons. Donors were healthy HIV-negative adults without recently reported acute infections or vaccinations. The CDR3 contains 17 residues. V was pared by 4 bases and J by 2 bases, with 10 bases of the junction left unmatched. From germline, CDR1 is MNHNS and CDR2 SASEGT. The source of this sequence is a man younger than 40 in good health. The chain carries TRBV6-1 and TRBJ2-3; 9 nucleotides line up with TRBD1. The source material was naive CD4+ T cells sorted from blood. Indicated subset: CD45RA+ positively selected. Here the CDR3 DNA reads TGTGCCAGCAGTGGATCGGGACAGGGAATGGCCACAGATACGCAGTATTTT. It yields the protein CASSGSGQGMATDTQYF.